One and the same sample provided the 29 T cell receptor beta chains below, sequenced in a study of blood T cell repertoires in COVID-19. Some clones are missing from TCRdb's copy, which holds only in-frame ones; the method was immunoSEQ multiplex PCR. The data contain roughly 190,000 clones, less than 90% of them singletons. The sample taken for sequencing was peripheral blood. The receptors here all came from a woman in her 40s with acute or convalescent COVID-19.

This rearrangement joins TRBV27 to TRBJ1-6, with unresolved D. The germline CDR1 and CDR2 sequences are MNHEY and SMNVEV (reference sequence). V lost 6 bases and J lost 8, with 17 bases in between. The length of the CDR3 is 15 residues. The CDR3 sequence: CASRGRTVFDSPLHF. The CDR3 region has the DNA TGTGCCAGCAGGGGGAGAACGGTTTTCGATTCACCCCTCCACTTT.

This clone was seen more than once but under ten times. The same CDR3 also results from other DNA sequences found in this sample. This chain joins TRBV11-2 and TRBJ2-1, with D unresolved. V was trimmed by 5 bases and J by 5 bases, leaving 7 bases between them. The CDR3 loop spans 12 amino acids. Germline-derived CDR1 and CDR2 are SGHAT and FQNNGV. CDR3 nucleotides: TGTGCCAGCAGCCCGGTCAACAATGAGCAGTTCTTC. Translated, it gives CASSPVNNEQFF.

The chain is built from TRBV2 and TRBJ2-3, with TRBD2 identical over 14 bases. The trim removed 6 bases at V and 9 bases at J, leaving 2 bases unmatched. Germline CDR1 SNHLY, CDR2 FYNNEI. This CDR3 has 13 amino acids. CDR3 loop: CASRGLAGDTQYF. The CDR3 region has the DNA TGTGCCAGCAGGGGACTAGCGGGAGACACGCAGTATTTT.

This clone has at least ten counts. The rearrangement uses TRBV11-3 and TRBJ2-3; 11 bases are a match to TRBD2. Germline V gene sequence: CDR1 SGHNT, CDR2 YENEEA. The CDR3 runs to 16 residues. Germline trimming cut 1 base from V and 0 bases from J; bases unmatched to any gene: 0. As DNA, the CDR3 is TGTGCCAGCAGCTTAGGGACTAGCGGGAGCACAGATACGCAGTATTTT. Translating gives CASSLGTSGSTDTQYF.

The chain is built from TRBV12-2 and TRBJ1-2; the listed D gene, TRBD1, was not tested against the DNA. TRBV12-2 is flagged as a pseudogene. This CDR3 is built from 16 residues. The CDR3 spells CASRYNRDSRSYGYTF. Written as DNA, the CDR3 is TGTGCAAGTCGCTATAACCGGGACAGCCGATCCTATGGCTACACCTTC.

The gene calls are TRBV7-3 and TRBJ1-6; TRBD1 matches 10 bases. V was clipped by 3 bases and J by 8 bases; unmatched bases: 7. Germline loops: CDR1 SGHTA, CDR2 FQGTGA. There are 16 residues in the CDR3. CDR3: CASSLHGGTGDSPLHF. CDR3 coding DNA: TGTGCCAGCAGCTTGCATGGCGGGACAGGGGATTCACCCCTCCACTTT.

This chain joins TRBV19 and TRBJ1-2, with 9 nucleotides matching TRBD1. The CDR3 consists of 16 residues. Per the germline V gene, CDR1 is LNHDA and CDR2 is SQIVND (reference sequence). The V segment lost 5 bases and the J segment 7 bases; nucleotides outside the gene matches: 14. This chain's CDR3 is CASSSPRTGGAGGYTF. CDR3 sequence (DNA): TGTGCCAGTAGTTCTCCAAGAACAGGGGGCGCGGGTGGCTACACCTTC.

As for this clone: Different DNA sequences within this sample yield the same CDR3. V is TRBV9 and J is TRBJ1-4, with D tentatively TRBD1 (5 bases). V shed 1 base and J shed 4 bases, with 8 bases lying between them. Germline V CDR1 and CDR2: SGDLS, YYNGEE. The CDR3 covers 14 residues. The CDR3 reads CASSVQGSNEKLFF. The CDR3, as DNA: TGTGCCAGCAGCGTACAGGGAAGTAATGAAAAACTGTTTTTT.

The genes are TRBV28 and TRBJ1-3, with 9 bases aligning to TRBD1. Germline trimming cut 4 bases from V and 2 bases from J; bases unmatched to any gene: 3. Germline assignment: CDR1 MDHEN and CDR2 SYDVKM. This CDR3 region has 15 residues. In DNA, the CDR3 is TGTGCCAGCAGTTCCGGGACAGGGACTGGAAACACCATATATTTT. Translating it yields CASSSGTGTGNTIYF.

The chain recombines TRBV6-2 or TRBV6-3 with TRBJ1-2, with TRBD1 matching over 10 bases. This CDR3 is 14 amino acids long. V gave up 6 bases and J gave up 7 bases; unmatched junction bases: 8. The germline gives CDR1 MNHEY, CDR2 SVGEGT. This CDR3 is CASSLGTGAVGYTF. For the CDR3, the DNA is TGTGCCAGCAGCCTCGGGACAGGGGCTGTTGGCTACACCTTC.

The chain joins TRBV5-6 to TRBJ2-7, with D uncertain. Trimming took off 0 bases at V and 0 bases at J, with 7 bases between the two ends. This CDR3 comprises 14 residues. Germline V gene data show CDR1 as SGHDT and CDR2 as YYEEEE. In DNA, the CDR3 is TGTGCCAGCAGCTTGGATCCGTCCTCCTACGAGCAGTACTTC. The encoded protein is CASSLDPSSYEQYF.

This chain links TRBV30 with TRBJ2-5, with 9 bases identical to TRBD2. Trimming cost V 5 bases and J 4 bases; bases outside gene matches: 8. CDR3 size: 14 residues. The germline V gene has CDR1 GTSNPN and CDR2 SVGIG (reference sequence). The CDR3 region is CAWRKTSGPETQYF. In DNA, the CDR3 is TGTGCCTGGCGTAAGACTAGCGGACCAGAGACCCAGTACTTC. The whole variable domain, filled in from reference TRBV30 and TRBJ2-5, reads SQTIHQWPATLVQPVGSPLSLECTVEGTSNPNLYWYRQAAGRGLQLLFYSVGIGQISSEVPQNLSASRPQDRQFILSSKKLLLSDSGFYLCAWRKTSGPETQYFGPGTRLLVL.

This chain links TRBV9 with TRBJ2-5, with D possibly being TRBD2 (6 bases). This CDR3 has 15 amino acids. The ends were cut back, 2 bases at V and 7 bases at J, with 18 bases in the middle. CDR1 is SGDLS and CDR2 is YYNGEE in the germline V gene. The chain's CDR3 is CASSVGWREIGTQYF. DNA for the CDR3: TGTGCCAGCAGCGTTGGTTGGCGGGAAATAGGGACCCAGTACTTC. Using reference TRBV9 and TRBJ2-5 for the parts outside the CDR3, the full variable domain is DSGVTQTPKHLITATGQRVTLRCSPRSGDLSVYWYQQSLDQGLQFLIQYYNGEERAKGNILERFSAQQFPDLHSELNLSSLELGDSALYFCASSVGWREIGTQYFGPGTRLLVL.

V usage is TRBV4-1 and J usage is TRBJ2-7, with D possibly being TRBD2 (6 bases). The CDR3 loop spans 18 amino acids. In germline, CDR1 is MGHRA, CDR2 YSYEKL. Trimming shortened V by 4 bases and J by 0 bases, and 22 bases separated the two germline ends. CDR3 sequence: CASSLGEIAEASSYEQYF. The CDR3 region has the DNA TGCGCCAGCAGCCTGGGGGAGATAGCGGAGGCCAGCTCCTACGAGCAGTACTTC.

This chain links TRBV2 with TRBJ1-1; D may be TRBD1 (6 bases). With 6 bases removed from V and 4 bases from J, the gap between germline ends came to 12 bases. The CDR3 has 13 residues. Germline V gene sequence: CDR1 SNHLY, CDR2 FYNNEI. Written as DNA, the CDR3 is TGTGCCAGCAGAGGAACAGGGAGCACTGAAGCTTTCTTT. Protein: CASRGTGSTEAFF.

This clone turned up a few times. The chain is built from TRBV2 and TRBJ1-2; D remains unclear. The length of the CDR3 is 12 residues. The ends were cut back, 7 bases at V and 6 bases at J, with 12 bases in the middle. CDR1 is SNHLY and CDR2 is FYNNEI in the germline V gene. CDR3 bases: TGTGCCAGCACCCTGCGGGGAGATGGCTACACCTTC. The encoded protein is CASTLRGDGYTF. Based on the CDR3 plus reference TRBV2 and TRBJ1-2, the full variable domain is EPEVTQTPSHQVTQMGQEVILRCVPISNHLYFYWYRQILGQKVEFLVSFYNNEISEKSEIFDDQFSVERPDGSNFTLKIRSTKLEDSAMYFCASTLRGDGYTFGSGTRLTVV.

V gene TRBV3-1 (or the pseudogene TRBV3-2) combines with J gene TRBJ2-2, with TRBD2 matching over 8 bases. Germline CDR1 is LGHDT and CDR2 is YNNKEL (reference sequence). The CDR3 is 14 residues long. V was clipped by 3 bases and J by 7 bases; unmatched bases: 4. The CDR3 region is CASSHSAGGGELFF. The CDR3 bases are TGTGCCAGCAGCCATTCGGCGGGGGGCGGGGAGCTGTTTTTT.

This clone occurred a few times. The CDR3 spells CASSARRGNQPQHF. The CDR3 nucleotides read TGTGCCAGCAGCGCCCGGCGGGGCAATCAGCCCCAGCATTTT. The gene calls are TRBV2 and TRBJ1-5; D unclear. Germline-derived CDR1 and CDR2 are SNHLY and FYNNEI. CDR3 length: 14 amino acids. V lost 6 bases and J 2 bases, leaving 11 bases between the germline ends.

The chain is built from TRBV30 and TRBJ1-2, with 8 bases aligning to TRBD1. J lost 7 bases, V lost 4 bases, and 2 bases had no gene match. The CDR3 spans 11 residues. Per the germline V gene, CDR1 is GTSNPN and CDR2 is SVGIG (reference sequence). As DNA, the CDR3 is TGTGCCTGGACAGGGGGCGTTGGCTACACCTTC. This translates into CAWTGGVGYTF. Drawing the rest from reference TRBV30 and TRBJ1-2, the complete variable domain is SQTIHQWPATLVQPVGSPLSLECTVEGTSNPNLYWYRQAAGRGLQLLFYSVGIGQISSEVPQNLSASRPQDRQFILSSKKLLLSDSGFYLCAWTGGVGYTFGSGTRLTVV.

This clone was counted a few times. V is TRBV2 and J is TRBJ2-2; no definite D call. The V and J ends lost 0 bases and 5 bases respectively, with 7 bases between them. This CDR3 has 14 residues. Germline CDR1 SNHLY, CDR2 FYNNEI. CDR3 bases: TGTGCCAGCAGTGAAGCTGTCGAGACCGGGGAGCTGTTTTTT. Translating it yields CASSEAVETGELFF.

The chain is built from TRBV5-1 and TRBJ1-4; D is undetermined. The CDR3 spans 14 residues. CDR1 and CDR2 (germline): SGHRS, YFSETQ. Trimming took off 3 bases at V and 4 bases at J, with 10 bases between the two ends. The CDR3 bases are TGCGCCAGCAGCTACGACGGGAGTAATGAAAAACTGTTTTTT. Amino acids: CASSYDGSNEKLFF.

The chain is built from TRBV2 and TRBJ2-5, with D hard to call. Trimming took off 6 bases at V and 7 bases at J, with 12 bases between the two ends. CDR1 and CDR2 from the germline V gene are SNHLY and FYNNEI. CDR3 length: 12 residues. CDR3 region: CASRLEPGTQYF. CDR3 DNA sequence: TGTGCCAGCAGGCTGGAGCCGGGGACCCAGTACTTC.

CDR3 nucleotides: TGTGCCAGCACTCACGTACCGGGACAGGCAAAGCCCCAGCATTTT. Protein: CASTHVPGQAKPQHF. The V and J genes are TRBV6-5 and TRBJ1-5; 8 bases align to TRBD1. This CDR3 has 15 residues. V shed 7 bases and J 8 bases; nucleotides not matched to a gene: 13. Germline V gene data show CDR1 as MNHEY and CDR2 as SVGAGI.

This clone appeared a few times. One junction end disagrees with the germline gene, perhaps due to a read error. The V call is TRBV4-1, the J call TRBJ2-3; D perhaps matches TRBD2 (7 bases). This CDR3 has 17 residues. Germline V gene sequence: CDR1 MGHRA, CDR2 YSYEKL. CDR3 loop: CASRQGGLAGGTDTQYF. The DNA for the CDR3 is TGCGCCAGCAGACAAGGGGGATTGGCGGGGGGCACAGATACGCAGTATTTT.

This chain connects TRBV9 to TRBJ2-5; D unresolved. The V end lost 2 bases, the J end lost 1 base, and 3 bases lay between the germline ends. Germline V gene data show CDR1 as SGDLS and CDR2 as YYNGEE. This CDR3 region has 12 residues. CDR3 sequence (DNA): TGTGCCAGCAGCGTCTCCCAAGAGACCCAGTACTTC. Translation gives CASSVSQETQYF.

The CDR3 DNA is TGTGCCAGCATCGAACAGGAAAGCCCCTACGAGCAGTACTTC. This codes for CASIEQESPYEQYF. The chain carries TRBV5-6 and TRBJ2-7; a possible D gene is TRBD1 (5 bases). CDR1 SGHDT and CDR2 YYEEEE come from the germline V gene. The CDR3 runs 14 residues. Trimming pared 6 bases from V and 2 bases from J, leaving 15 bases between.

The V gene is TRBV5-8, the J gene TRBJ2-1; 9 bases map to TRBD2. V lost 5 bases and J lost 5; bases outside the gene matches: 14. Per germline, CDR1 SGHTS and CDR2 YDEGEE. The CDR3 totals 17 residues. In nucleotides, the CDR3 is TGTGCCAGCAGACTCCCCGCGGGAGGGGGGGCTGACAATGAGCAGTTCTTC. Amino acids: CASRLPAGGGADNEQFF. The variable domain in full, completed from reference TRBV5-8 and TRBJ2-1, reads EAGVTQSPTHLIKTRGQQATLRCSPISGHTSVYWYQQALGLGLQFLLWYDEGEERNRGNFPPRFSGRQFPNYSSELNVNALELEDSALYLCASRLPAGGGADNEQFFGPGTRLTVL.

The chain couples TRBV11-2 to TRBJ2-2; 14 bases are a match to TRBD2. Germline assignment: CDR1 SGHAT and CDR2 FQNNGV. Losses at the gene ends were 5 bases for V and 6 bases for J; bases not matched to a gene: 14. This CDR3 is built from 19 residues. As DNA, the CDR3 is TGTGCCAGCAGCCATAGTAAGGGGACTAGCGGGAGAATCGCCGGGGAGCTGTTTTTT. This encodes CASSHSKGTSGRIAGELFF.

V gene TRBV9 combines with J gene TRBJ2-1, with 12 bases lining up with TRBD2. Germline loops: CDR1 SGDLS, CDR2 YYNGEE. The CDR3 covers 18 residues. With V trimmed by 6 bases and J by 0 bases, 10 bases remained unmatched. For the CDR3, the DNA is TGTGCCAGCAACCCTAGCGGGGGGGAACAGAGCTCCTACAATGAGCAGTTCTTC. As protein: CASNPSGGEQSSYNEQFF.